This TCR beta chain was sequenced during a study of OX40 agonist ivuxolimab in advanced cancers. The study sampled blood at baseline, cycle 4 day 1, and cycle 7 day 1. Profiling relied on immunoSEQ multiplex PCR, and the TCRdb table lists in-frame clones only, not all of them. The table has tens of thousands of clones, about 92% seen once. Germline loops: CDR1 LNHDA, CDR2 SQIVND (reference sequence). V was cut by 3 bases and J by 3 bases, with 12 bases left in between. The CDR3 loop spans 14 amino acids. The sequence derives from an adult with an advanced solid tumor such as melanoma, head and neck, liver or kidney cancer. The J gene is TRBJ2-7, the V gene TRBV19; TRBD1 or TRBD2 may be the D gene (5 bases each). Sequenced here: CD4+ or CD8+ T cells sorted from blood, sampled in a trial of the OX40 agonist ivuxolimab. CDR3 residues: CASSIRDGRYEQYF. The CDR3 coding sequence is TGTGCCAGTAGTATTCGGGACGGACGCTACGAGCAGTACTTC.